Below, 16 T cell receptor beta chains from the same sample are listed, as sequenced in a study of cytomegalovirus exposure and HLA in healthy donors. The PCR contained 60 Vbeta and 13 Jbeta primers. The data were produced by immunoSEQ multiplex PCR, yet TCRdb's version contains in-frame clones alone and is incomplete. In the table there are around 120,000 clones, about 80% of which are singletons. Sequences were obtained from PBMCs. The receptors shown here come from a man between 60 and 75 years old in good health and CMV-seropositive.

Only a few counts were recorded for this clone. The rearrangement uses TRBV10-2 and TRBJ1-1; tentatively, D is TRBD1 (5 bases). Germline CDR1 is WSHSY and CDR2 is SAAADI. Trimming shortened V by 7 bases and J by 11 bases, and 17 bases separated the two germline ends. The CDR3 runs 12 residues. The CDR3 protein is CASTQGQGDAFF. Written as DNA, the CDR3 is TGCGCCAGCACCCAAGGACAAGGTGATGCTTTCTTT.

V gene TRBV2 combines with J gene TRBJ1-1, with 7 bases identical to TRBD1. The junction had 1 base not matched to a gene; V was cut back by 5 bases and J by 4 bases. CDR1 is SNHLY and CDR2 is FYNNEI in the germline V gene. The CDR3 runs to 12 residues. The CDR3 loop is CASSSGGTEAFF. CDR3 DNA: TGTGCCAGCAGTTCAGGGGGCACTGAAGCTTTCTTT.

V gene TRBV2 combines with J gene TRBJ2-7; tentative D call: TRBD1 (6 bases). Per germline, CDR1 SNHLY and CDR2 FYNNEI. The length of the CDR3 is 15 residues. The V end was cut by 8 bases, the J end by 3 bases, with 20 bases between. The CDR3 here is CASGGTLRLIYEQYF. The CDR3 DNA follows: TGTGCCAGCGGTGGGACACTTAGGCTAATCTACGAGCAGTACTTC.

V usage is TRBV4-1 and J usage is TRBJ2-7, with D perhaps matching TRBD1 (5 bases). The CDR3 is made up of 14 amino acids. Germline V gives CDR1 MGHRA, CDR2 YSYEKL. The V and J ends lost 7 bases and 3 bases respectively, with 16 bases between them. DNA of the CDR3: TGCGCCAGCAACCCGGGCGGCAGGGACTACGAGCAGTACTTC. This translates into CASNPGGRDYEQYF.

The chain is built from TRBV6-1 and TRBJ1-1; tentatively, D is TRBD1 (5 bases). The CDR3 is 14 amino acids. The ends were cut back, 3 bases at V and 4 bases at J, with 12 bases in the middle. CDR1 and CDR2 (germline): MNHNS, SASEGT. The CDR3 bases are TGTGCCAGCAGTGATCAGGCAGGGATCACTGAAGCTTTCTTT. Residues: CASSDQAGITEAFF.

This chain uses TRBV29-1 with TRBJ1-1; D might be TRBD1 (6 bases). The germline gives CDR1 SQVTM, CDR2 ANQGSEA. The length of the CDR3 is 13 residues. V was clipped by 7 bases and J by 1 base, with 13 bases between them. The CDR3 loop reads CSGRTDQNTEAFF. The CDR3 DNA sequence: TGCAGCGGCAGGACAGACCAGAACACTGAAGCTTTCTTT.

This chain uses TRBV2 with TRBJ2-3, with a tentative D call TRBD2 (5 bases). V lost 7 bases, J lost 6 bases, and 14 bases lay in between. Looked up from germline, CDR1 is SNHLY and CDR2 is FYNNEI. CDR3 length: 13 residues. CDR3 residues: CASTRETYDTQYF. For the CDR3, the DNA is TGTGCCAGCACACGGGAAACCTATGATACGCAGTATTTT.

This chain links TRBV7-9 with TRBJ1-1; weak D call: TRBD1 (5 bases). The length of the CDR3 is 14 residues. The V gene's germline CDR1 is SEHNR and CDR2 FQNEAQ (reference sequence). V lost 2 bases and J lost 6, with 13 bases in between. The CDR3: CASSLFASRAEAFF. In nucleotides, the CDR3 is TGTGCCAGCAGCTTATTCGCTTCCAGGGCTGAAGCTTTCTTT. The whole variable domain, filled in from reference TRBV7-9 and TRBJ1-1, reads DTGVSQNPRHKITKRGQNVTFRCDPISEHNRLYWYRQTLGQGPEFLTYFQNEAQLEKSRLLSDRFSAERPKGSFSTLEIQRTEQGDSAMYLCASSLFASRAEAFFGQGTRLTVV.

The rearrangement links TRBV6-6 to TRBJ1-3; D gene unclear. The germline V and J ends were trimmed by 0 bases and 2 bases, with 11 bases remaining between them. Germline V gene lookup returns CDR1 MNHNY and CDR2 SVGAGI (reference sequence). The CDR3 length is 16 residues. The CDR3 region has the DNA TGTGCCAGCAGTTACTCGACGGGAGTTGCTGGAAACACCATATATTTT. As protein: CASSYSTGVAGNTIYF.

V gene TRBV10-2 combines with J gene TRBJ1-1; D gene uncertain. The V and J ends lost 4 bases and 4 bases respectively, with 10 bases between them. The CDR3 is 13 residues long. The germline gives CDR1 WSHSY, CDR2 SAAADI. CDR3 in amino acids: CASSVNPGTEAFF. The CDR3 DNA reads as TGCGCCAGCAGTGTGAATCCGGGCACTGAAGCTTTCTTT.

The chain has TRBV5-1 and TRBJ2-2; D perhaps matches TRBD1 (6 bases). Between the trimmed V and J ends, which lost 2 bases and 5 bases, there was a span of 10 bases. The CDR3 consists of 14 residues. The germline V gene has CDR1 SGHRS and CDR2 YFSETQ. CDR3: CASSFQQGTGELFF. CDR3 DNA: TGCGCCAGCAGCTTCCAACAGGGTACCGGGGAGCTGTTTTTT.

A word on this clone: Compared with germline, one end of the junction differs, possibly owing to a read error. The sample contains more than one DNA sequence encoding this CDR3. J is TRBJ1-2 and V is TRBV5-1; D is perhaps TRBD1 (5 bases). The germline CDR1 and CDR2 sequences are SGHRS and YFSETQ. This CDR3 contains 12 residues. The CDR3 reads CASRAQSWGYTF. CDR3 bases: TGCGCCAGCAGGGCCCAATCCTGGGGCTACACTTTC.

The V call is TRBV4-1, the J call TRBJ1-3; D is unclear. The CDR3 has 19 residues. CDR1 is MGHRA, CDR2 YSYEKL, per germline. V gave up 2 bases and J gave up 4 bases, with 24 bases separating them. CDR3 loop: CASSQPSGYGSPKGNTIYF. The CDR3 coding sequence is TGCGCCAGCAGCCAACCTAGCGGGTACGGATCCCCGAAGGGAAACACCATATATTTT.

J is TRBJ2-3 and V is TRBV5-1; D is possibly TRBD1 (5 bases). This CDR3 region has 13 residues. CDR1 and CDR2 from the germline V gene are SGHRS and YFSETQ. The V end lost 4 bases, the J end lost 3 bases, and 9 bases lay between the germline ends. The CDR3 region is CASSGQGTDTQYF. For the CDR3, the DNA is TGCGCCAGCAGCGGCCAGGGAACAGATACGCAGTATTTT.

The chain joins TRBV4-1 to TRBJ2-2, with TRBD2 as a possible D gene (5 bases). Trimming cost V 3 bases and J 1 base, with 6 bases left between them. In germline, CDR1 is MGHRA, CDR2 YSYEKL. The CDR3 runs 14 residues. In DNA form, the CDR3 reads TGCGCCAGCAGCCAGGCGGGGAACACCGGGGAGCTGTTTTTT. It encodes CASSQAGNTGELFF.

The sample holds a few counts of this clone. This chain links TRBV11-1 with TRBJ2-5; TRBD2 matches at 7 bases. Trimming cost V 2 bases and J 1 base; bases outside gene matches: 4. The germline V gene has CDR1 SGHAT and CDR2 FQDESV (reference sequence). CDR3 size: 15 residues. CDR3 residues: CASSLRLAGQETQYF. CDR3 nucleotide sequence: TGTGCCAGCAGCTTACGACTAGCAGGCCAAGAGACCCAGTACTTC.